Each of the 30 T cell receptor beta chains below was sequenced from the same sample in a study of cytomegalovirus exposure and HLA in healthy donors. The method was immunoSEQ multiplex PCR; TCRdb's version includes in-frame clones alone and lacks a portion of them. The table lists more than 200,000 clones, about 90% of them singletons. The sequenced sample consisted of PBMCs. These TCRs come from a young man in good health and CMV-seropositive.

The rearrangement joins TRBV4-2 to TRBJ2-5, with 9 bases that match TRBD2. This CDR3 spans 16 amino acids. Germline CDR1 is LGHNA and CDR2 is YNFKEQ. The trim removed 4 bases at V and 5 bases at J, leaving 11 bases unmatched. In nucleotides, the CDR3 is TGTGCCAGCAGCCCTAGCGGCGCGGGAGGGCCGGAGACCCAGTACTTC. Its protein is CASSPSGAGGPETQYF.

The sample holds one count of this clone. The V call is TRBV7-6, the J call TRBJ2-2; maybe TRBD2 (6 bases). Germline values: CDR1 SGHVS, CDR2 FNYEAQ. V was cut by 6 bases and J by 10 bases, with 15 bases left in between. The CDR3 runs 13 residues. The CDR3 sequence: CASRIEEGLELFF. CDR3 bases: TGTGCCAGCAGAATTGAGGAGGGGTTGGAGCTGTTTTTT.

The V call is TRBV30, the J call TRBJ2-1; the match to TRBD2 covers 10 bases. The CDR3 covers 16 residues. Germline values: CDR1 GTSNPN, CDR2 SVGIG (reference sequence). V lost 2 bases and J lost 4; bases outside the gene matches: 8. CDR3 bases: TGTGCCTGGAGTTTCCTGACTAGCGGGCCGTACAATGAGCAGTTCTTC. Its translation is CAWSFLTSGPYNEQFF.

This clone occurred a few times. The V call is TRBV5-5, the J call TRBJ1-2; 8 nucleotides agree with TRBD1. V lost 3 bases, J lost 1 base, and 5 bases stayed unmatched. The CDR3 is made up of 15 amino acids. Germline CDR1 is SGHKS and CDR2 is YYEKEE (reference sequence). Here the CDR3 reads CASSSRGQGNYGYTF. The CDR3 nucleotides read TGTGCCAGCAGCTCGCGTGGACAGGGTAACTATGGCTACACCTTC.

The chain is built from TRBV7-8 and TRBJ2-2; D is uncertain. The CDR3 has 14 amino acids. Germline V gene lookup returns CDR1 SGHVS and CDR2 FQNEAQ. The germline V and J ends were trimmed by 8 bases and 2 bases, with 12 bases remaining between them. CDR3 amino acids: CASSKAGNTGELFF. As DNA, the CDR3 is TGTGCCAGCTCAAAGGCAGGAAACACCGGGGAGCTGTTTTTT.

V gene TRBV5-4 combines with J gene TRBJ2-7; D possibly uses TRBD1 or TRBD2 (5 bases each). Germline CDR1 is SGHNT and CDR2 is YYREEE (reference sequence). Trimming shortened V by 2 bases and J by 1 base, and 13 bases separated the two germline ends. There are 15 residues in the CDR3. The CDR3 nucleotides read TGTGCCAGCAGCTTTGGGGGAGCGCGTTCCTACGAGCAGTACTTC. It codes for CASSFGGARSYEQYF.

The genes are TRBV27 and TRBJ2-1; 9 bases agree with TRBD2. The trim removed 7 bases at V and 7 bases at J, leaving 11 bases unmatched. Germline CDR1 MNHEY, CDR2 SMNVEV (reference sequence). The CDR3 loop spans 15 amino acids. CDR3 sequence (DNA): TGTGCCAGCACCTCTGGCGGGAGGGCCTGGAATGAGCAGTTCTTC. Its translation: CASTSGGRAWNEQFF.

In this sample, this clone turned up a few times. The sample contains more than one DNA sequence encoding this CDR3. The rearrangement uses TRBV19 and TRBJ2-7, with TRBD2 as a possible D gene (5 bases). CDR3 length: 14 residues. With 1 base removed from V and 1 base from J, the gap between germline ends came to 8 bases. Germline V gives CDR1 LNHDA, CDR2 SQIVND (reference sequence). The CDR3 DNA follows: TGTGCCAGTAGTATAGCGGGGAGTTCCTACGAGCAGTACTTC. Amino acid sequence: CASSIAGSSYEQYF.

This clone showed up just once. The chain links TRBV5-4 to TRBJ2-7, with a tentative D call TRBD2 (5 bases). CDR3 length: 13 amino acids. Between the trimmed V and J ends, which lost 4 bases and 0 bases, there was a span of 8 bases. Germline V gives CDR1 SGHNT, CDR2 YYREEE (reference sequence). DNA for the CDR3: TGTGCCAGCAGCCCGGACTCCTCCTACGAGCAGTACTTC. Protein: CASSPDSSYEQYF.

V gene TRBV7-2 combines with J gene TRBJ1-1; TRBD1 agrees at 8 bases. V shed 2 bases, J shed 6 bases, and the junction held 8 bases outside the gene matches. CDR1 and CDR2 from the germline V gene are SGHTA and FQGNSA. The CDR3 sequence is 15 residues long. The CDR3 reads CASSLRPGTGPEAFF. Here the CDR3 DNA reads TGTGCCAGCAGCTTACGCCCTGGGACAGGACCTGAAGCTTTCTTT.

V gene TRBV2 combines with J gene TRBJ2-5; 8 bases agree with TRBD1. Per germline, CDR1 SNHLY and CDR2 FYNNEI. V lost 4 bases to trimming and J lost 5 bases; unmatched junction nucleotides: 6. CDR3 length equals 14 residues. The CDR3 DNA reads TGTGCCAGCAGTGGGTGGACAGGGATCGAGACCCAGTACTTC. The encoded protein is CASSGWTGIETQYF.

This clone turned up a few times. This chain links TRBV10-2 with TRBJ2-5, with TRBD2 matching over 13 bases. With 5 bases clipped from V and 4 bases from J, the junction kept 4 bases outside the gene matches. Germline V lookup: CDR1 WSHSY, CDR2 SAAADI. The CDR3 covers 15 residues. The CDR3 nucleotides are TGCGCCAGCAGTTGGACTAGCGGGAGAACAGAGACCCAGTACTTC. Amino acid sequence: CASSWTSGRTETQYF.

This clone was detected once. V is TRBV6-5 and J is TRBJ1-1; no definite D call. CDR1 and CDR2 (germline): MNHEY, SVGAGI. CDR3 length: 13 residues. V was cut by 5 bases and J by 3 bases, with 10 bases left in between. DNA for the CDR3: TGTGCCAGCAGTCGCACAGTTTACACTGAAGCTTTCTTT. It encodes CASSRTVYTEAFF.

This clone has a single count. The rearrangement uses TRBV2 and TRBJ2-7; D gene unclear. Trimming stripped 6 bases from V and 5 bases from J, with 11 bases between. Germline CDR1 SNHLY, CDR2 FYNNEI. This CDR3 contains 12 residues. In DNA form, the CDR3 reads TGTGCCAGCAGGCAGGCCGGACACGAGCAGTACTTC. Amino acids: CASRQAGHEQYF.

Here the CDR3 reads CASSPGDRNTGELFF. The CDR3 nucleotides read TGCGCCAGCAGCCCAGGAGACAGGAACACCGGGGAGCTGTTTTTT. The chain links TRBV5-1 to TRBJ2-2; TRBD1 is a possible D gene (5 bases). Per the germline V gene, CDR1 is SGHRS and CDR2 is YFSETQ. The CDR3 extends over 15 amino acids. V lost 4 bases and J lost 1, with 11 bases in between.

The V call is TRBV7-9, the J call TRBJ1-4, with 7 positions matching TRBD1. Germline V gene data show CDR1 as SEHNR and CDR2 as FQNEAQ (reference sequence). The CDR3 has 13 residues. V was pared by 1 base and J by 10 bases, with 3 bases of the junction left unmatched. CDR3 region: CASSLGTGLKLFF. The CDR3 DNA is TGTGCCAGCAGCTTAGGGACAGGATTAAAACTGTTTTTT. The variable domain in full, with the rest retrieved from reference TRBV7-9 and TRBJ1-4, is DTGVSQNPRHKITKRGQNVTFRCDPISEHNRLYWYRQTLGQGPEFLTYFQNEAQLEKSRLLSDRFSAERPKGSFSTLEIQRTEQGDSAMYLCASSLGTGLKLFFGSGTQLSVL.

The chain carries TRBV11-2 and TRBJ2-5, with D uncertain. The CDR3 runs to 13 residues. Per germline, CDR1 SGHAT and CDR2 FQNNGV. V was trimmed by 4 bases and J by 7 bases, leaving 13 bases between them. This chain's CDR3 is CASSSDEMGTQYF. The CDR3 DNA follows: TGTGCCAGCAGCTCTGATGAAATGGGGACCCAGTACTTC.

The chain links TRBV15 to TRBJ1-2; no clear D gene. Trimming stripped 0 bases from V and 6 bases from J, with 17 bases between. The V gene's germline CDR1 is LNHNV and CDR2 YYDKDF (reference sequence). There are 16 residues in the CDR3. CDR3 bases: TGTGCCACCAGCAGAGACTTTCTTAGGGATCATGATGGCTACACCTTC. This codes for CATSRDFLRDHDGYTF.

This clone has a single count. The CDR3 DNA is TGTGCCAGCAGTCCCGGGAATGAGCAGTTCTTC. Its protein product is CASSPGNEQFF. This chain connects TRBV2 to TRBJ2-1, with D unclear. CDR1 SNHLY and CDR2 FYNNEI come from the germline V gene. Trimming pared 5 bases from V and 7 bases from J, leaving 6 bases between. This CDR3 is 11 amino acids long.

The chain links TRBV27 to TRBJ2-1; TRBD1 is a possible D gene (6 bases). There are 16 residues in the CDR3. Germline CDR1 reads MNHEY; CDR2 reads SMNVEV (reference sequence). Trimming pared 0 bases from V and 1 base from J, leaving 10 bases between. CDR3 protein: CASSLSSRGSYNEQFF. The DNA of the CDR3 is TGTGCCAGCAGTTTATCGAGCAGGGGTTCCTACAATGAGCAGTTCTTC.

The chain combines TRBV15 with TRBJ2-5; no reliable D call. Germline values: CDR1 LNHNV, CDR2 YYDKDF (reference sequence). Trimming cost V 1 base and J 2 bases, with 8 bases left between them. This CDR3 spans 14 amino acids. The CDR3 nucleotides read TGTGCCACCAGCAGAGGGCCGGCGCAAGAGACCCAGTACTTC. It specifies CATSRGPAQETQYF.

This clone was counted once. The V gene is TRBV20-1, the J gene TRBJ2-7; the D is unclear. The germline gives CDR1 DFQATT, CDR2 SNEGSKA (reference sequence). This CDR3 has 11 amino acids. Trimming removed 1 base at V and 5 bases at J, with 6 bases between. The CDR3: CSARAQDEQYF. The CDR3, as DNA: TGCAGTGCTAGAGCTCAGGACGAGCAGTACTTC.

This clone was counted a single time. V is TRBV29-1 and J is TRBJ1-2, with D unresolved. Trimming pared 5 bases from V and 2 bases from J, leaving 12 bases between. Germline V gene data show CDR1 as SQVTM and CDR2 as ANQGSEA. The CDR3 is made up of 13 amino acids. CDR3 in DNA: TGCAGCGTTTTAGGAGGCAGCAACTATGGCTACACCTTC. Protein: CSVLGGSNYGYTF.

The CDR3 reads CASSIVASGQGYEQYF. The CDR3 DNA reads TGTGCCAGCAGCATCGTCGCCTCGGGACAGGGGTACGAGCAGTACTTC. The rearrangement uses TRBV21-1 and TRBJ2-7; TRBD1, the table's D call, lacks a check against the DNA. TRBV21-1 is marked as a pseudogene. The CDR3 spans 16 residues.

The chain carries TRBV5-6 and TRBJ2-1; tentative D call: TRBD2 (5 bases). From germline, CDR1 is SGHDT and CDR2 YYEEEE. V was pared by 0 bases and J by 7 bases, with 14 bases between. CDR3 length equals 15 residues. The CDR3 DNA reads TGTGCCAGCAGCTTGGTGGCTAGCCCTCGGAATGAGCAGTTCTTC. Residues: CASSLVASPRNEQFF.

CDR3 residues: CASGGGGAAPRGYTF. The CDR3 nucleotides read TGTGCCAGTGGAGGCGGGGGCGCCGCCCCCCGCGGCTACACCTTC. The chain employs TRBV6-1 and TRBJ1-2; a weak D match, TRBD1 (6 bases). The CDR3 is 15 residues long. Per the germline V gene, CDR1 is MNHNS and CDR2 is SASEGT. V was pared by 9 bases and J by 8 bases, with 25 bases between.

This chain links TRBV5-3 with TRBJ1-1; D not resolved. TRBV5-3 is filed as an ORF, its function uncertain. This CDR3 has 14 amino acids. With 8 bases removed from V and 2 bases from J, the gap between germline ends came to 16 bases. The CDR3 spells CASWSLPPNTEAFF. The CDR3 DNA follows: TGTGCCAGTTGGTCGCTTCCCCCAAACACTGAAGCTTTCTTT.

The chain employs TRBV27 and TRBJ2-7; 8 positions agree with TRBD2. This CDR3 has 16 amino acids. J was trimmed by 1 base and V by 7 bases; bases with no gene match: 12. The germline CDR1 and CDR2 sequences are MNHEY and SMNVEV (reference sequence). The CDR3 sequence is CASTPGVAGTSYEQYF. In DNA, the CDR3 is TGTGCCAGCACCCCTGGGGTAGCGGGGACTTCCTACGAGCAGTACTTC.

This chain joins TRBV28 and TRBJ2-7, with 9 bases matching TRBD1. The trim removed 1 base at V and 4 bases at J, leaving 8 bases unmatched. The CDR3 covers 16 residues. Germline CDR1 is MDHEN and CDR2 is SYDVKM. The CDR3 sequence is CASSLSPGQGHYEQYF. The CDR3 DNA is TGTGCCAGCAGTTTATCACCGGGACAGGGCCATTACGAGCAGTACTTC.

Turning to this clone: Other DNA sequences within the sample encode an identical CDR3. The V call is TRBV27, the J call TRBJ2-6, with D hard to call. Germline CDR1 and CDR2: MNHEY and SMNVEV (reference sequence). This CDR3 comprises 14 residues. Trimming removed 3 bases from V and 0 bases from J, with 3 bases in between. CDR3 sequence (DNA): TGTGCCAGCAGTTTCACCTCTGGGGCCAACGTCCTGACTTTC. This gives the protein CASSFTSGANVLTF.